This T cell receptor (beta chain) is drawn from a study of beta chain features in type 1 diabetes. Germline values: CDR1 SGHNT, CDR2 YYREEE (reference sequence). V lost 2 bases, J lost 8 bases, and 9 bases stayed unmatched. This CDR3 has 16 residues. All of the isolated RNA was reverse transcribed, so expressed TCRB transcripts were sequenced. Clones were sequenced by immunoSEQ multiplex PCR, and TCRdb holds only the in-frame ones, with some missing. The sample carries 860,000 or so clones, 17% recorded once. The sample was naive CD4+ T cells from blood. The receptor was isolated from a woman between 18 and 29 years old in good health. The genes are TRBV5-4 and TRBJ2-3, with 12 bases matching TRBD2. The CDR3 sequence is CASSFLAGGWGVTQYF. CDR3 DNA sequence: TGTGCCAGCAGCTTCCTAGCGGGAGGGTGGGGAGTTACGCAGTATTTT.